The 31 T cell receptor beta chains below all came from one sample that was sequenced in a study of CD8+ T cells in alopecia areata. RNA was extracted and reverse transcribed into cDNA as the sequencing template. The repertoire was sequenced with immunoSEQ multiplex PCR; TCRdb's copy has only in-frame clones and lacks some. This table holds 95,000 to 150,000 clones, around 63% found once. As to treatment: oral pan-JAK inhibitor, 5-10 mg twice daily. The sequences come from CD4+ T cells sorted from blood, collected at week 4, from a patient treated with tofacitinib. The receptors originated from a human donor with alopecia areata.

The J gene is TRBJ1-2, the V gene TRBV7-2; 7 positions agree with TRBD1. Per germline, CDR1 SGHTA and CDR2 FQGNSA. J gave up 8 bases and V 5 bases, and 14 bases lay outside the gene matches. This CDR3 is 15 amino acids long. The CDR3 spells CASSKAHRGFSGYTF. The CDR3 nucleotides read TGTGCCAGCAGCAAAGCCCACAGGGGATTCTCCGGCTACACCTTC.

V is TRBV5-6 and J is TRBJ2-7, with a possible D match to TRBD2 (5 bases). The germline CDR1 and CDR2 sequences are SGHDT and YYEEEE. This CDR3 spans 15 amino acids. V was clipped by 1 base and J by 1 base, with 12 bases between them. CDR3 nucleotides: TGTGCCAGCAGCTTGTCGGGAATTCAATCCTACGAGCAGTACTTC. Its translation is CASSLSGIQSYEQYF.

This rearrangement joins TRBV2 to TRBJ1-2; 8 bases map to TRBD1. Unmatched junction bases numbered 3, after V lost 5 bases and J lost 4 bases. Germline lookup yields CDR1 SNHLY and CDR2 FYNNEI. The CDR3 spans 13 residues. The CDR3 here is CASSMTGAYGYTF. The CDR3 DNA follows: TGTGCCAGCAGTATGACAGGGGCCTATGGCTACACCTTC.

V is TRBV9 and J is TRBJ2-4; no firm D call. V gave up 3 bases and J gave up 5 bases, with 15 bases separating them. Per germline, CDR1 SGDLS and CDR2 YYNGEE. The CDR3 runs 15 residues. Written as DNA, the CDR3 is TGTGCCAGCAGCGCCCCGGGTCACCTGGAAAACATTCAGTACTTC. It encodes CASSAPGHLENIQYF.

The chain couples TRBV28 to TRBJ2-7; D may match TRBD1 or TRBD2 (6 bases each). The CDR3 loop spans 14 amino acids. CDR1 and CDR2 (germline): MDHEN, SYDVKM. The V end was cut by 4 bases, the J end by 3 bases, with 13 bases between. CDR3 bases: TGTGCCAGCAGTTCCCCGGGGGCTCTCTACGAGCAGTACTTC. It translates to CASSSPGALYEQYF.

This rearrangement joins TRBV30 to TRBJ2-7, with 8 bases matching TRBD2. CDR1 GTSNPN and CDR2 SVGIG come from the germline V gene (reference sequence). The CDR3 runs 13 residues. J was trimmed by 13 bases and V by 0 bases; bases with no gene match: 11. The CDR3 sequence is CAWSVREGTTLYF. Here the CDR3 DNA reads TGTGCCTGGAGTGTACGGGAGGGTACTACTCTTTACTTC. Based on the CDR3 plus reference TRBV30 and TRBJ2-7, the full variable domain is SQTIHQWPATLVQPVGSPLSLECTVEGTSNPNLYWYRQAAGRGLQLLFYSVGIGQISSEVPQNLSASRPQDRQFILSSKKLLLSDSGFYLCAWSVREGTTLYFGPGTRLTVT.

J is TRBJ2-1 and V is TRBV29-1, with 12 bases fitting TRBD2. J lost 8 bases, V lost 6 bases, and 14 bases had no gene match. The CDR3 has 16 residues. CDR1 and CDR2 (germline): SQVTM, ANQGSEA. The CDR3 nucleotides are TGCAGCGTCGCCGGCCGACTAGCGGGAGACGTCGATGAGCAGTTCTTC. Protein sequence: CSVAGRLAGDVDEQFF.

This clone was counted between two and nine times. The J gene is TRBJ2-7, the V gene TRBV6-5; 8 bases agree with TRBD1. Germline CDR1 MNHEY, CDR2 SVGAGI. The CDR3 totals 12 residues. The CDR3 DNA sequence: TGTCCAGGGACAGGCCGTTTTTTAGGGGGCTACTTC. It is translated as CPGTGRFLGGYF.

The chain has TRBV30 and TRBJ2-5, with D possibly being TRBD2 (6 bases). The ends were cut back, 0 bases at V and 5 bases at J, with 10 bases in the middle. The CDR3 totals 13 residues. Germline loops: CDR1 GTSNPN, CDR2 SVGIG (reference sequence). CDR3 nucleotide sequence: TGTGCCTGGAGTGTAGCCGCGGGGGAGACCCAGTACTTC. It specifies CAWSVAAGETQYF.

The genes are TRBV11-2 and TRBJ2-7; D unresolved. Germline V gene lookup returns CDR1 SGHAT and CDR2 FQNNGV. The CDR3 loop spans 15 amino acids. V shed 1 base and J shed 3 bases, with 13 bases lying between them. This CDR3 is CASSLVPQVFYEQYF. The CDR3 DNA sequence: TGTGCCAGCAGCTTAGTTCCCCAGGTGTTCTACGAGCAGTACTTC. The variable domain in full, with the rest retrieved from reference TRBV11-2 and TRBJ2-7, is EAGVAQSPRYKIIEKRQSVAFWCNPISGHATLYWYQQILGQGPKLLIQFQNNGVVDDSQLPKDRFSAERLKGVDSTLKIQPAKLEDSAVYLCASSLVPQVFYEQYFGPGTRLTVT.

This clone came up a few times. This chain joins TRBV27 and TRBJ2-7; D unclear. Germline lookup yields CDR1 MNHEY and CDR2 SMNVEV (reference sequence). V dropped 3 bases and J dropped 1 base, with 10 bases sitting between them. The CDR3 totals 14 residues. The CDR3 DNA sequence: TGTGCCAGCAGTTTTATAGCTGGGTCCTACGAGCAGTACTTC. This codes for CASSFIAGSYEQYF.

This chain uses TRBV30 with TRBJ2-5, with D uncertain. V was pared by 0 bases and J by 2 bases, with 7 bases between. CDR1 is GTSNPN, CDR2 SVGIG, per germline (reference sequence). The CDR3 length is 13 residues. CDR3 sequence: CAWSVVGQETQYF. The CDR3 bases are TGTGCCTGGAGTGTAGTAGGACAAGAGACCCAGTACTTC.

This clone has just a few counts. The chain uses TRBV7-9 and TRBJ2-1, with 7 bases aligning to TRBD1. CDR3 length: 13 amino acids. The germline CDR1 and CDR2 sequences are SEHNR and FQNEAQ (reference sequence). V shed 5 bases, J shed 4 bases, and the junction held 2 bases outside the gene matches. The CDR3 bases are TGTGCCAGCAGCGGGGACAGTTACAATGAGCAGTTCTTC. It codes for CASSGDSYNEQFF.

In its sample, this clone was seen a few times. This sequence joins TRBV27 and TRBJ1-4; D gene uncertain. The CDR3 is 15 residues long. Germline V gene lookup returns CDR1 MNHEY and CDR2 SMNVEV (reference sequence). V was cut by 3 bases and J by 3 bases, with 11 bases left in between. The CDR3 DNA sequence: TGTGCCAGCAGTTTTGGGCTTCGGGCTAATGAAAAACTGTTTTTT. It encodes CASSFGLRANEKLFF.

The J gene is TRBJ2-5, the V gene TRBV13; D unresolved. The germline CDR1 and CDR2 sequences are PRHDT and FYEKMQ (reference sequence). The CDR3 contains 12 residues. Trimming cost V 3 bases and J 5 bases, with 7 bases left between them. Written as DNA, the CDR3 is TGTGCCAGCAGCTTCCCGAGGGAGACCCAGTACTTC. Its protein product is CASSFPRETQYF. Supplemented by reference TRBV13 and TRBJ2-5, the full variable domain reads AAGVIQSPRHLIKEKRETATLKCYPIPRHDTVYWYQQGPGQDPQFLISFYEKMQSDKGSIPDRFSAQQFSDYHSELNMSSLELGDSALYFCASSFPRETQYFGPGTRLLVL.

The rearrangement joins TRBV30 to TRBJ1-5, with a possible D match to TRBD1 (6 bases). The V and J ends lost 2 bases and 6 bases respectively, with 17 bases between them. Germline V lookup: CDR1 GTSNPN, CDR2 SVGIG (reference sequence). The CDR3 is 15 residues long. CDR3 sequence reads: CAWSRSLQGGQPQHF. In nucleotides, the CDR3 is TGTGCCTGGAGTAGATCGTTGCAAGGGGGTCAGCCCCAGCATTTT.

This chain connects TRBV5-6 to TRBJ2-1; 11 bases are a match to TRBD2. This CDR3 region has 15 residues. With V trimmed by 6 bases and J by 6 bases, 8 bases remained unmatched. Germline values: CDR1 SGHDT, CDR2 YYEEEE. The CDR3 region has the DNA TGTGCCAGCATCTGGGTACTAGCGGGGGCCAATGAGCAGTTCTTC. It yields the protein CASIWVLAGANEQFF.

This chain uses TRBV19 with TRBJ2-7; the match to TRBD2 covers 8 bases. Germline V gives CDR1 LNHDA, CDR2 SQIVND (reference sequence). The length of the CDR3 is 15 residues. V gave up 3 bases and J gave up 1 base; unmatched junction bases: 5. In DNA form, the CDR3 reads TGTGCCAGTAGTATCGGTAGCGGGGCTTCCTACGAGCAGTACTTC. It yields the protein CASSIGSGASYEQYF.

There are a few counts of this clone. The genes are TRBV5-1 and TRBJ2-1; possibly TRBD2 for D (6 bases). The ends were cut back, 0 bases at V and 10 bases at J, with 14 bases in the middle. CDR1 SGHRS and CDR2 YFSETQ come from the germline V gene. This CDR3 spans 14 amino acids. The CDR3 region has the DNA TGCGCCAGCAGCTTGGCCGATACGGAGGGGGAGCAGTTCTTC. Amino acids: CASSLADTEGEQFF. Supplemented by reference TRBV5-1 and TRBJ2-1, the full variable domain reads KAGVTQTPRYLIKTRGQQVTLSCSPISGHRSVSWYQQTPGQGLQFLFEYFSETQRNKGNFPGRFSGRQFSNSRSEMNVSTLELGDSALYLCASSLADTEGEQFFGPGTRLTVL.

V usage is TRBV30 and J usage is TRBJ2-7, with TRBD2 identical over 8 bases. Germline CDR1 GTSNPN, CDR2 SVGIG (reference sequence). The CDR3 runs to 15 residues. Trimming cost V 4 bases and J 6 bases; bases outside gene matches: 14. CDR3 coding DNA: TGTGCCTGGATCGCACCGGGACTAGAATTATCCGAGCAGTACTTC. Translated, it gives CAWIAPGLELSEQYF.

The count of this clone is one. A read error may produce the germline difference seen at one junction end. The V call is TRBV29-1, the J call TRBJ1-1; D remains unclear. Germline-derived CDR1 and CDR2 are SQVTM and ANQGSEA. The CDR3 runs to 12 residues. CDR3 in DNA: TGCAGCGTTGGTGACGGGAACGCTGAAGCTTTCTTT. This translates into CSVGDGNAEAFF.

This clone was detected only a few times. The J gene is TRBJ2-1, the V gene TRBV20-1; D not certain. This CDR3 has 10 residues. Trimming cost V 4 bases and J 5 bases, with 3 bases left between them. The V gene's germline CDR1 is DFQATT and CDR2 SNEGSKA (reference sequence). CDR3 nucleotide sequence: TGCAGTGCTATCCACAATGAGCAGTTCTTC. Residues: CSAIHNEQFF.

This clone has only a few counts. Other DNA sequences of this sample code for an identical CDR3. In DNA form, the CDR3 reads TGCAGCGTTGACCGCGCAGATACGCAGTATTTT. It yields the protein CSVDRADTQYF. The rearrangement links TRBV29-1 to TRBJ2-3; D is unclear. The CDR3 is made up of 11 amino acids. In germline, CDR1 is SQVTM, CDR2 ANQGSEA. Between the trimmed V and J ends, which lost 3 bases and 4 bases, there was a span of 5 bases.

This clone has just a few counts. This chain connects TRBV4-3 to TRBJ2-5, with 10 bases matching TRBD1. Germline CDR1 LGHNA, CDR2 YSLEER. The CDR3 is made up of 15 amino acids. V shed 4 bases, J shed 2 bases, and the junction held 4 bases outside the gene matches. The CDR3 sequence: CASSLTGGSQETQYF. CDR3 in DNA: TGCGCCAGCAGCCTGACAGGGGGCTCACAAGAGACCCAGTACTTC.

The chain is built from TRBV10-3 and TRBJ1-6, with TRBD1 identical over 9 bases. CDR3 length: 15 amino acids. The V segment lost 4 bases and the J segment 10 bases; nucleotides outside the gene matches: 8. Germline V gene data show CDR1 as ENHRY and CDR2 as SYGVKD. The CDR3 DNA is TGTGCCATCAGTGGCGGGGACAGGGAAGGATCACCCCTCCACTTT. It specifies CAISGGDREGSPLHF.

The CDR3 DNA follows: TGTGCCTGGAGCCGCCGGGATCTCCTAAATGGCTACACCTTC. Amino acids: CAWSRRDLLNGYTF. The J gene is TRBJ1-2, the V gene TRBV30; D is unresolved. The CDR3 loop spans 14 amino acids. V shed 3 bases and J shed 6 bases, with 17 bases lying between them. Germline V CDR1 and CDR2: GTSNPN, SVGIG (reference sequence).

In regard to this clone: The same CDR3 also results from other DNA sequences found in this sample. This chain uses TRBV7-2 with TRBJ1-2; D call uncertain. Germline V gene data show CDR1 as SGHTA and CDR2 as FQGNSA. V was shortened by 3 bases and J by 3 bases, with 2 bases between the two germline ends. This CDR3 is 11 amino acids long. In nucleotides, the CDR3 is TGTGCCAGCAGCTTGTACTATGGCTACACCTTC. Residues: CASSLYYGYTF.

V usage is TRBV5-1 and J usage is TRBJ2-3, with TRBD2 identical over 7 bases. V trimming: 4 bases; J trimming: 3 bases; junction bases outside the gene matches: 11. Looked up from germline, CDR1 is SGHRS and CDR2 is YFSETQ. This CDR3 region has 16 residues. In DNA form, the CDR3 reads TGCGCCAGCAGCCCCCCTCAGGGCGGGGGAACAGATACGCAGTATTTT. As protein: CASSPPQGGGTDTQYF.

This clone was picked up one time. The rearrangement joins TRBV25-1 to TRBJ1-1; the D is unclear. The germline V gene encodes CDR1 MGHDK and CDR2 SYGVNS. CDR3 length: 11 amino acids. V was clipped by 6 bases and J by 5 bases, with 7 bases between them. CDR3 in DNA: TGTGCCAGCAGAATTCGAACTGAAGCTTTCTTT. It specifies CASRIRTEAFF.

The V and J genes are TRBV29-1 and TRBJ1-3; no reliable D call. The V end lost 7 bases, the J end lost 0 bases, and 19 bases lay between the germline ends. The CDR3 totals 16 residues. Germline V gene sequence: CDR1 SQVTM, CDR2 ANQGSEA. The CDR3 region is CSAGGSGSSSGNTIYF. As DNA, the CDR3 is TGCAGCGCCGGCGGGTCGGGGTCCTCCTCTGGAAACACCATATATTTT. Full variable domain (rest looked up from reference TRBV29-1 and TRBJ1-3): SAVISQKPSRDICQRGTSLTIQCQVDSQVTMMFWYRQQPGQSLTLIATANQGSEATYESGFVIDKFPISRPNLTFSTLTVSNMSPEDSSIYLCSAGGSGSSSGNTIYFGEGSWLTVV.

The chain joins TRBV4-3 to TRBJ1-4; weak D call: TRBD1 (6 bases). V lost 1 base to trimming and J lost 4 bases, with 13 bases between them. The length of the CDR3 is 16 residues. Germline CDR1 reads LGHNA; CDR2 reads YSLEER. The CDR3 DNA reads TGCGCCAGCAGCCAAGCATTACAGGGTAATAATGAAAAACTGTTTTTT. Protein sequence: CASSQALQGNNEKLFF.